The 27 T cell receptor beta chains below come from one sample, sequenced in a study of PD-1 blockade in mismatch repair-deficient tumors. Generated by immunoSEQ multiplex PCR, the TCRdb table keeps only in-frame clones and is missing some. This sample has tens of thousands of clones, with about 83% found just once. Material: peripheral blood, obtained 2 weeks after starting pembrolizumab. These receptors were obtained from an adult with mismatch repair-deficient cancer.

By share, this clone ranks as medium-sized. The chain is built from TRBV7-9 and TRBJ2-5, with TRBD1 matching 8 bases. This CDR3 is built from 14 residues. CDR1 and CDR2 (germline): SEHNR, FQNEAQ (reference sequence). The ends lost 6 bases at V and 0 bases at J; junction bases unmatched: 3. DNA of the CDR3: TGTGCCAGCAGAGTACAGGGGGACCAAGAGACCCAGTACTTC. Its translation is CASRVQGDQETQYF.

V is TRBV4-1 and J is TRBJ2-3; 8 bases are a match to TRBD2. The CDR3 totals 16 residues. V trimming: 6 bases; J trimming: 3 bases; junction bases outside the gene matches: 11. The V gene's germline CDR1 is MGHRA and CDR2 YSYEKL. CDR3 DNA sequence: TGCGCCAGCAGTCGCACCGGACTAGCTTGGACAGATACGCAGTATTTT. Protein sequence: CASSRTGLAWTDTQYF.

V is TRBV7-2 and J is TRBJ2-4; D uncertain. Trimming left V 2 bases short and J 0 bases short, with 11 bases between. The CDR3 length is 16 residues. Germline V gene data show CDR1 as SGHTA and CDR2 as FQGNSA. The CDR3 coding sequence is TGTGCCAGCAGCTTAAACCCAGACTTAGCCAAAAACATTCAGTACTTC. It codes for CASSLNPDLAKNIQYF.

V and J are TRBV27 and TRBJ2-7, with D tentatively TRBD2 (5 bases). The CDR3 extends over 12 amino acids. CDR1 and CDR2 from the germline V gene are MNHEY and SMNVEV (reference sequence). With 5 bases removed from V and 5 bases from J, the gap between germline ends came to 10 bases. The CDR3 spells CASSTIGNEQYF. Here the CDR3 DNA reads TGTGCCAGCAGTACCATCGGGAACGAGCAGTACTTC.

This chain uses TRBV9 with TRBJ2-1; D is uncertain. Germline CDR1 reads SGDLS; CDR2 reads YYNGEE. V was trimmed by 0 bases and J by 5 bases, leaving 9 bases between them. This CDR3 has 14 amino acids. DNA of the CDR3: TGTGCCAGCAGCGTAGGGCCCACGAACAATGAGCAGTTCTTC. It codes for CASSVGPTNNEQFF.

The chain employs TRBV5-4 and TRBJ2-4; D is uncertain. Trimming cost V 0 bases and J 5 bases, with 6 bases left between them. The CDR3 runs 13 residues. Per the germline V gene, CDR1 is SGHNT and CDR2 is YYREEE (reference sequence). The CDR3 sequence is CASSLGPENIQYF. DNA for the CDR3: TGTGCCAGCAGCTTGGGTCCGGAAAACATTCAGTACTTC.

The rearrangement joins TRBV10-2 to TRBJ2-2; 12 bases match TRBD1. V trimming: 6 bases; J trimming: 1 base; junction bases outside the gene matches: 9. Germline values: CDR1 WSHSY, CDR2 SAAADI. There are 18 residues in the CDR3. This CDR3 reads CASRTGTGGAQNTGELFF. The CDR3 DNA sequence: TGCGCCAGCAGAACAGGGACAGGGGGCGCTCAGAACACCGGGGAGCTGTTTTTT.

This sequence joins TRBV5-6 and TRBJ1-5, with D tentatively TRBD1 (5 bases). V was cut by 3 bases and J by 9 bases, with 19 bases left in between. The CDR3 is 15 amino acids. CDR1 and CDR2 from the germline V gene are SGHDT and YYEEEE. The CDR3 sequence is CASSSRDSPEVPQHF. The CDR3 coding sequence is TGTGCCAGCAGCTCGCGGGACTCCCCCGAGGTGCCCCAGCATTTT.

The CDR3 is CASSLTDRPYNEQFF. In DNA, the CDR3 is TGCGCCAGCAGCTTAACGGACAGGCCATACAATGAGCAGTTCTTC. This rearrangement joins TRBV5-1 to TRBJ2-1, with 7 bases identical to TRBD1. The CDR3 runs to 15 residues. Germline V gives CDR1 SGHRS, CDR2 YFSETQ. V gave up 2 bases and J gave up 4 bases; unmatched junction bases: 6.

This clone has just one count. The CDR3 DNA sequence: TGTGCCAGCAGGCTAACGGGGCAAGATACGCAGTATTTT. Residues: CASRLTGQDTQYF. The rearrangement uses TRBV27 and TRBJ2-3, with D possibly being TRBD1 or TRBD2 (5 bases each). The CDR3 is made up of 13 amino acids. Trimming stripped 6 bases from V and 5 bases from J, with 12 bases between. Germline V CDR1 and CDR2: MNHEY, SMNVEV (reference sequence).

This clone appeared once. CDR3 region: CASSLTAANTEAFF. For the CDR3, the DNA is TGTGCCAGCAGCCTGACAGCCGCAAACACTGAAGCTTTCTTT. The V and J genes are TRBV7-6 and TRBJ1-1; perhaps TRBD1 as D (5 bases). The CDR3 length is 14 residues. Germline CDR1 reads SGHVS; CDR2 reads FNYEAQ. The germline V and J ends were trimmed by 5 bases and 2 bases, with 12 bases remaining between them.

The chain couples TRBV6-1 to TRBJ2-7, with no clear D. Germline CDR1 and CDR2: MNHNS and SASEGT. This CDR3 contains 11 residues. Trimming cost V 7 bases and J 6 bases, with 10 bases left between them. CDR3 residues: CASTEKGEQYF. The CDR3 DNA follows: TGTGCCAGCACCGAGAAAGGCGAGCAGTACTTC.

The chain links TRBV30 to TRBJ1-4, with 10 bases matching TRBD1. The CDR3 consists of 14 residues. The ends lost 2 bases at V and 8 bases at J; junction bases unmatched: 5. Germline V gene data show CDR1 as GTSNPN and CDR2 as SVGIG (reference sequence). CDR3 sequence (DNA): TGTGCCTGGAGTCGACAGGGGGCGCCCGAAAAACTGTTTTTT. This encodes CAWSRQGAPEKLFF.

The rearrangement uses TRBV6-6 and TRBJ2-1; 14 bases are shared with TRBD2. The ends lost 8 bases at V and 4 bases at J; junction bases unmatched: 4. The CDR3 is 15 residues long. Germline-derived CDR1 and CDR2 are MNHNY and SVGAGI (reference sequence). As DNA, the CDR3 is TGTGCCAGCCAAGGGACTAGCGGGAGATACAATGAGCAGTTCTTC. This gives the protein CASQGTSGRYNEQFF.

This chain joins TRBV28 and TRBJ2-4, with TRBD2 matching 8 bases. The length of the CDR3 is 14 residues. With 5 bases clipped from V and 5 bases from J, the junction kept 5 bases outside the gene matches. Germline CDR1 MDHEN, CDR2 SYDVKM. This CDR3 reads CASSRGLVQNIQYF. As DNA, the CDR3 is TGTGCCAGCAGTCGGGGACTAGTCCAAAACATTCAGTACTTC.

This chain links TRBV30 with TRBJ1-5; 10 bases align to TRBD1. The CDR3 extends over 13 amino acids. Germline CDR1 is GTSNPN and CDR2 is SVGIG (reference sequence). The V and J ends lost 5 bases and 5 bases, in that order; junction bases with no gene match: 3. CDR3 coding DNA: TGTGCCTGGGACAGGGGGCTGGATCAGCCCCAGCATTTT. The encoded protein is CAWDRGLDQPQHF.

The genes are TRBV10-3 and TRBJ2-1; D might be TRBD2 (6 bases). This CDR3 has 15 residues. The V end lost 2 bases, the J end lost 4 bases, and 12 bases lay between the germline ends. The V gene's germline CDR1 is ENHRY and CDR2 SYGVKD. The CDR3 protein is CAISEDGTGYNEQFF. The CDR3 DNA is TGTGCCATCAGTGAGGACGGGACTGGATACAATGAGCAGTTCTTC.

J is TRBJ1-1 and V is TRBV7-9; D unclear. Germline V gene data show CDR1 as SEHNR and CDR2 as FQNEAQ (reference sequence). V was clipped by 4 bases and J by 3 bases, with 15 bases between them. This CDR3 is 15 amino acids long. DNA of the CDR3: TGTGCCAGCAGCTCGACCGCAGGCGGTGACACTGAAGCTTTCTTT. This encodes CASSSTAGGDTEAFF.

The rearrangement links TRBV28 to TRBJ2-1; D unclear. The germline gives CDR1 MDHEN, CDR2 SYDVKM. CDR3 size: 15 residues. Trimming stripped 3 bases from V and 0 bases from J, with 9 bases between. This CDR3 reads CASSFLQRSYNEQFF. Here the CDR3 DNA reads TGTGCCAGCAGTTTTTTACAGCGCTCCTACAATGAGCAGTTCTTC.

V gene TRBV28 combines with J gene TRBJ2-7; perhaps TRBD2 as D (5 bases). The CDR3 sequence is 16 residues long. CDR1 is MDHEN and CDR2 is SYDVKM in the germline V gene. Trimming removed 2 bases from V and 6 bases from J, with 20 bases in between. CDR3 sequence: CASSLPSGPIFGEQYF. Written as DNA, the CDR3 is TGTGCCAGCAGTTTACCCAGCGGCCCAATCTTCGGCGAGCAGTACTTC.

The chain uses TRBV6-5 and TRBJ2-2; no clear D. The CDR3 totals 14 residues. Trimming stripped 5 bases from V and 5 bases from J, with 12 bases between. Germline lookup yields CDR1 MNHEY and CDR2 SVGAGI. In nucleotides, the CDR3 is TGTGCCAGCAGTCGCGACATACCTACCGGGGAGCTGTTTTTT. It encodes CASSRDIPTGELFF.

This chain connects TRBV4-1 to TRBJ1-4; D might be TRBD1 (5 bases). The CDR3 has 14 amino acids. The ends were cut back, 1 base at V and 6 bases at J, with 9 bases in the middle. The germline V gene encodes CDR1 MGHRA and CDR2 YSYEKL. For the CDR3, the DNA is TGCGCCAGCAGCCAAGGGGAGGGGCATGAAAAACTGTTTTTT. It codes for CASSQGEGHEKLFF.

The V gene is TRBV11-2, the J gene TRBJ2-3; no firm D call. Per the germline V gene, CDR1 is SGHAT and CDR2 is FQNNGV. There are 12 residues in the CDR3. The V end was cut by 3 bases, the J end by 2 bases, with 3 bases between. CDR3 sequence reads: CASSFVTDTQYF. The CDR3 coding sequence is TGTGCCAGCAGCTTTGTCACAGATACGCAGTATTTT.

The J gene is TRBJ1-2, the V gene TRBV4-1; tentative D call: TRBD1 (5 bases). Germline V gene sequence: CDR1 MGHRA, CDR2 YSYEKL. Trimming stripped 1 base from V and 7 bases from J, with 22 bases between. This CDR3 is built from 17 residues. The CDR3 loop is CASSQVSGMGTEPGYTF. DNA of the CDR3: TGCGCCAGCAGCCAAGTGTCGGGAATGGGGACGGAACCTGGCTACACCTTC.

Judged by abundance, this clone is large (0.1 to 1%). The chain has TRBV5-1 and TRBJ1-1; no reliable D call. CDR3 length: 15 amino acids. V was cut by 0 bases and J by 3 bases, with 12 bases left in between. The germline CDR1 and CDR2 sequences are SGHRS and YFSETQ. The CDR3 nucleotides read TGCGCCAGCAGCTTGGGGGTCGGCGTCCACACTGAAGCTTTCTTT. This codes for CASSLGVGVHTEAFF.

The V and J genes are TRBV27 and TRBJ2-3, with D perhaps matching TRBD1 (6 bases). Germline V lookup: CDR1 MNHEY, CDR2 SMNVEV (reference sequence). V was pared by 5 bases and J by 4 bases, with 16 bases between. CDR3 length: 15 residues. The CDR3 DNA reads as TGTGCCAGCAGTACCAGGACAGTGGGGGCAGATACGCAGTATTTT. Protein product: CASSTRTVGADTQYF.

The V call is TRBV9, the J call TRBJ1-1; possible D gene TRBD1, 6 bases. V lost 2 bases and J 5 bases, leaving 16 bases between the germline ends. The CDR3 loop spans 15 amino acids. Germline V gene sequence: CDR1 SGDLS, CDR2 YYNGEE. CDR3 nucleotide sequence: TGTGCCAGCAGCGTCGAAGGGGGGGCACGGACTGAAGCTTTCTTT. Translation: CASSVEGGARTEAFF.